The 21 T cell receptor beta chains below all came from one sample that was sequenced in a study of cytomegalovirus exposure and HLA in healthy donors. Primers: 60 Vbeta forward and 13 Jbeta reverse. TCRdb's copy holds only in-frame clones and misses some; the assay was immunoSEQ multiplex PCR. The sample has about 170,000 clones, around 80% seen once. Sequencing was done on a sample of PBMCs. The receptors stem from a woman aged 45-60 years in good health and CMV-seropositive.

Turning to this clone: The germline gene is not matched at one end of the junction; a read error may be the cause. This chain's CDR3 is CASSDGQKVRF. The CDR3 DNA reads TGTGCCAGCAGTGACGGACAAAAGGTTCGCTTC. The V and J genes are TRBV6-4 and TRBJ1-2; the D gene is possibly TRBD1 (5 bases). CDR1 is MRHNA, CDR2 SNTAGT, per germline. The CDR3 totals 11 residues.

The chain combines TRBV7-9 with TRBJ2-3; 7 nucleotides align to TRBD2. The germline CDR1 and CDR2 sequences are SEHNR and FQNEAQ (reference sequence). V was pared by 9 bases and J by 1 base, with 4 bases of the junction left unmatched. This CDR3 has 13 amino acids. CDR3 protein: CASQAGRTDTQYF. In DNA, the CDR3 is TGTGCCAGTCAAGCGGGGCGCACAGATACGCAGTATTTT.

The CDR3 DNA follows: TGTGCCAGTAGTATCGCCAGGGGTGCCACCGGGGAGCTGTTTTTT. Its translation: CASSIARGATGELFF. V is TRBV19 and J is TRBJ2-2; possible D gene TRBD1, 6 bases. The CDR3 spans 15 residues. Germline V lookup: CDR1 LNHDA, CDR2 SQIVND (reference sequence). Trimming shortened V by 3 bases and J by 4 bases, and 12 bases separated the two germline ends. Supplemented by reference TRBV19 and TRBJ2-2, the full variable domain reads DGGITQSPKYLFRKEGQNVTLSCEQNLNHDAMYWYRQDPGQGLRLIYYSQIVNDFQKGDIAEGYSVSREKKESFPLTVTSAQKNPTAFYLCASSIARGATGELFFGEGSRLTVL.

The chain combines TRBV28 with TRBJ2-1; 8 bases are a match to TRBD2. CDR1 is MDHEN and CDR2 is SYDVKM in the germline V gene. With 6 bases clipped from V and 3 bases from J, the junction kept 4 bases outside the gene matches. This CDR3 has 14 residues. The CDR3 nucleotides are TGTGCCAGCAGGGTTAGCGGGAACTACAATGAGCAGTTCTTC. This gives the protein CASRVSGNYNEQFF.

The rearrangement links TRBV6-1 to TRBJ1-5, with D possibly being TRBD1 (6 bases). With 1 base removed from V and 6 bases from J, the gap between germline ends came to 16 bases. Germline CDR1 is MNHNS and CDR2 is SASEGT. This CDR3 has 16 residues. The CDR3 bases are TGTGCCAGCAGTGAAGTCGGGGGGGGCAGGGGTCAGCCCCAGCATTTT. Translation gives CASSEVGGGRGQPQHF.

The chain employs TRBV23-1 and TRBJ2-2, with D possibly matching TRBD2 (5 bases). TRBV23-1 is designated an ORF whose function remains uncertain. Between the trimmed V and J ends, which lost 11 bases and 4 bases, there was a span of 17 bases. CDR3 length: 14 amino acids. For the CDR3, the DNA is TGCGCCTGGAGATGGGAGAGGGCCACCGGGGAGCTGTTTTTT. It translates to CAWRWERATGELFF.

As to this clone: At one boundary the junction diverges from the germline segment, which might be a read error. The chain combines TRBV7-9 with TRBJ1-2; perhaps TRBD1 as D (6 bases). Per the germline V gene, CDR1 is SEHNR and CDR2 is FQNEAQ (reference sequence). The CDR3 extends over 16 amino acids. DNA of the CDR3: TGTTCCAGCAGCTTAGCATACTCGGGACACCTCTATGGCTACACCTTC. This encodes CSSSLAYSGHLYGYTF. Combining the CDR3 with reference TRBV7-9 and TRBJ1-2 gives the whole variable domain DTGVSQNPRHKITKRGQNVTFRCDPISEHNRLYWYRQTLGQGPEFLTYFQNEAQLEKSRLLSDRFSAERPKGSFSTLEIQRTEQGDSAMYLCSSSLAYSGHLYGYTFGSGTRLTVV.

The rearrangement links TRBV29-1 to TRBJ2-1; D is perhaps TRBD2 (6 bases). CDR1 and CDR2 (germline): SQVTM, ANQGSEA. V gave up 2 bases and J gave up 5 bases, with 13 bases separating them. This CDR3 region has 14 residues. CDR3 nucleotide sequence: TGCAGCGTTGAATGGCTAGCGAGAGACAATGAGCAGTTCTTC. This sequence encodes CSVEWLARDNEQFF.

This chain joins TRBV9 and TRBJ2-1, with 7 bases lining up with TRBD1. Germline CDR1 and CDR2: SGDLS and YYNGEE. V gave up 2 bases and J gave up 0 bases; unmatched junction bases: 2. The CDR3 totals 15 residues. CDR3 loop: CASSVGDSSYNEQFF. CDR3 DNA sequence: TGTGCCAGCAGCGTCGGGGACAGCTCCTACAATGAGCAGTTCTTC. The whole variable domain, remainder taken from reference TRBV9 and TRBJ2-1, is DSGVTQTPKHLITATGQRVTLRCSPRSGDLSVYWYQQSLDQGLQFLIQYYNGEERAKGNILERFSAQQFPDLHSELNLSSLELGDSALYFCASSVGDSSYNEQFFGPGTRLTVL.

V and J are TRBV27 and TRBJ1-4, with a possible D match to TRBD1 (6 bases). The length of the CDR3 is 15 residues. Per germline, CDR1 MNHEY and CDR2 SMNVEV (reference sequence). Trimming removed 8 bases from V and 4 bases from J, with 17 bases in between. The DNA for the CDR3 is TGTGCCAGCGCTGCTCACAGGGACCTTAATGAAAAACTGTTTTTT. It specifies CASAAHRDLNEKLFF.

The genes are TRBV5-1 and TRBJ2-4; 11 nucleotides agree with TRBD2. Germline V gives CDR1 SGHRS, CDR2 YFSETQ. The CDR3 consists of 16 residues. The V and J ends lost 2 bases and 6 bases, in that order; junction bases with no gene match: 7. CDR3 loop: CASSFLAGGPGNIQYF. In DNA, the CDR3 is TGCGCCAGCAGCTTTTTAGCGGGGGGGCCGGGAAACATTCAGTACTTC.

Here the CDR3 DNA reads TGTGCCAGCAGTGGGACTGAGGAAGAGACCCAGTACTTC. Protein product: CASSGTEEETQYF. The rearrangement uses TRBV6-1 and TRBJ2-5, with D perhaps matching TRBD2 (5 bases). The CDR3 contains 13 residues. Looked up from germline, CDR1 is MNHNS and CDR2 is SASEGT. Trimming pared 4 bases from V and 3 bases from J, leaving 9 bases between.

This rearrangement joins TRBV30 to TRBJ1-5; the D gene is possibly TRBD1 (6 bases). The V gene lost 5 bases and the J gene lost 0 bases, with 14 bases spanning the gap. The CDR3 runs 15 residues. Germline V gives CDR1 GTSNPN, CDR2 SVGIG (reference sequence). The CDR3 sequence is CAWSKQGYSNQPQHF. DNA of the CDR3: TGTGCCTGGTCGAAACAGGGCTATAGCAATCAGCCCCAGCATTTT. The full variable domain, rest sourced from reference TRBV30 and TRBJ1-5, is SQTIHQWPATLVQPVGSPLSLECTVEGTSNPNLYWYRQAAGRGLQLLFYSVGIGQISSEVPQNLSASRPQDRQFILSSKKLLLSDSGFYLCAWSKQGYSNQPQHFGDGTRLSIL.

As to this clone: An end of the junction does not agree with germline; a read error may underlie this. This chain joins TRBV7-9 and TRBJ1-2; a weak D match, TRBD1 (5 bases). There are 13 residues in the CDR3. Germline-derived CDR1 and CDR2 are SEHNR and FQNEAQ (reference sequence). The CDR3, as DNA: TGTTCCAGCAGCCGCGGGGCCGACTATGGCTACACCTTC. Protein: CSSSRGADYGYTF.

This clone was seen once. V and J are TRBV6-5 and TRBJ2-1; 7 bases are shared with TRBD1. Germline assignment: CDR1 MNHEY and CDR2 SVGAGI. The CDR3 is 15 amino acids. V trimming: 6 bases; J trimming: 6 bases; junction bases outside the gene matches: 11. In nucleotides, the CDR3 is TGTGCCAGCAGCACCGGGACAGTAGGGCGCAATGAGCAGTTCTTC. Translated: CASSTGTVGRNEQFF.

The chain is built from TRBV30 and TRBJ2-7; possible D gene TRBD2, 5 bases. V shed 3 bases and J shed 6 bases, with 12 bases lying between them. The CDR3 is 12 residues long. Germline values: CDR1 GTSNPN, CDR2 SVGIG (reference sequence). The CDR3, as DNA: TGTGCCTGGAGCCCGGGGTTCGGCGAGCAGTACTTC. Translation: CAWSPGFGEQYF.

The chain combines TRBV7-9 with TRBJ2-7; tentative D call: TRBD2 (6 bases). Germline CDR1 reads SEHNR; CDR2 reads FQNEAQ (reference sequence). The CDR3 sequence is 14 residues long. V was clipped by 4 bases and J by 3 bases, with 13 bases between them. The CDR3: CASSSQWRGYEQYF. The CDR3 region has the DNA TGTGCCAGCAGCTCTCAATGGAGGGGCTACGAGCAGTACTTC.

The chain combines TRBV30 with TRBJ2-7; weak D call: TRBD1 (6 bases). Trimming shortened V by 5 bases and J by 2 bases, and 16 bases separated the two germline ends. The germline V gene has CDR1 GTSNPN and CDR2 SVGIG (reference sequence). The CDR3 extends over 14 amino acids. The CDR3 sequence: CAWGTQGGPYEQYF. The CDR3 DNA reads as TGTGCCTGGGGAACACAGGGCGGGCCCTACGAGCAGTACTTC. Full variable domain (missing parts from reference TRBV30 and TRBJ2-7): SQTIHQWPATLVQPVGSPLSLECTVEGTSNPNLYWYRQAAGRGLQLLFYSVGIGQISSEVPQNLSASRPQDRQFILSSKKLLLSDSGFYLCAWGTQGGPYEQYFGPGTRLTVT.

The genes are TRBV9 and TRBJ1-2, with D perhaps TRBD1 (5 bases). The CDR3 has 14 residues. Germline V lookup: CDR1 SGDLS, CDR2 YYNGEE. Trimming took off 6 bases at V and 4 bases at J, with 16 bases between the two ends. The CDR3 DNA reads as TGTGCCAGCACCCAGTCGGGGGAGGGCTATGGCTACACCTTC. Translation gives CASTQSGEGYGYTF.

The J gene is TRBJ1-3, the V gene TRBV29-1, with D uncertain. Germline V lookup: CDR1 SQVTM, CDR2 ANQGSEA. V lost 7 bases to trimming and J lost 2 bases, with 6 bases between them. This CDR3 is built from 11 residues. The CDR3 here is CSAGTGNTIYF. The CDR3 bases are TGCAGCGCGGGAACTGGAAACACCATATATTTT.

The V and J genes are TRBV27 and TRBJ2-7; TRBD2 matches 8 bases. With V trimmed by 0 bases and J by 0 bases, 4 bases remained unmatched. This CDR3 region has 16 residues. CDR1 and CDR2 from the germline V gene are MNHEY and SMNVEV (reference sequence). CDR3 DNA: TGTGCCAGCAGTTTATCGGCGGGAGGCCACTCCTACGAGCAGTACTTC. Its protein is CASSLSAGGHSYEQYF.